This is a list of T cell receptor beta chains from one sample in a study of blood T cell repertoires in COVID-19. Repertoires were generated with immunoSEQ multiplex PCR, while TCRdb's copy carries only in-frame clones and drops some. The sample holds 23,000 or so clones, 80% to 90% seen once. Material: peripheral blood. The source is a man aged 65 to 85 with active COVID-19. Each CDR3 is given with its conserved first and last residue. Each record gives: V gene, J gene, D gene, clone size, CDR3 protein, CDR3 DNA. D genes are given only for firm matches. Expanded clones are given a class, and other clones once, few, many or no size at all.

TRBV7-9	TRBJ2-1	NA	NA	CASSVSGTHNEQFF	TGTGCCAGCAGCGTATCCGGGACACACAATGAGCAGTTCTTC
TRBV7-2	TRBJ2-1	NA	once	CASSLAGGWNEQFF	TGTGCCAGCAGCTTAGCGGGGGGATGGAATGAGCAGTTCTTC
TRBV18	TRBJ2-1	NA	NA	CASSPVGGIYNEQFF	TGTGCCAGCTCACCGGTCGGGGGAATCTACAATGAGCAGTTCTTC
TRBV7-2	TRBJ2-5	TRBD2	NA	CASSLSVAGGQETQYF	TGTGCCAGCAGCTTATCGGTAGCGGGGGGACAAGAGACCCAGTACTTC
TRBV2	TRBJ1-2	TRBD1	once	CASSEARDRLGYGYTF	TGTGCCAGCAGTGAAGCGCGGGACAGGCTGGGCTATGGCTACACCTTC
TRBV7-2	TRBJ1-2	TRBD1	few	CASSGAGTGKYGYTF	TGTGCCAGCTCGGGGGCTGGGACAGGGAAATATGGCTACACCTTC
TRBV3-1/TRBV3-2	TRBJ1-2	TRBD1	NA	CASSGTGGGYGYTF	TGTGCCAGCAGCGGGACAGGGGGCGGCTATGGCTACACCTTC
TRBV29-1	TRBJ1-1	NA	NA	CSVGRGFTEAFF	TGCAGCGTTGGCAGGGGTTTTACTGAAGCTTTCTTT
TRBV11-3	TRBJ2-1	NA	NA	CASSSEAASYNEQFF	TGTGCCAGCAGCTCAGAAGCGGCTTCCTACAATGAGCAGTTCTTC
TRBV5-1	TRBJ1-2	TRBD1	NA	CASSLVLQGADGYTF	TGCGCCAGCAGCTTGGTATTACAGGGGGCGGATGGCTACACCTTC
TRBV2	TRBJ2-5	TRBD1	NA	CASKSLTGIEETQYF	TGTGCCAGCAAGTCACTGACAGGGATCGAAGAGACCCAGTACTTC
TRBV10-3	TRBJ1-2	NA	NA	CAIRGHRLYGYTF	TGTGCCATCAGGGGACACAGACTATATGGCTACACCTTC
TRBV19	TRBJ2-5	NA	NA	CASSMNRVIETQYF	TGTGCCAGTAGTATGAACAGGGTAATAGAGACCCAGTACTTC
TRBV29-1	TRBJ2-7	NA	medium-sized	CSAGSSEQYF	TGCAGCGCGGGATCTTCCGAGCAGTACTTC
TRBV11-2	TRBJ2-7	TRBD2	NA	CASSILRLAGRSYEQYF	TGTGCCAGCAGCATCTTGAGGCTAGCGGGAAGGTCCTACGAGCAGTACTTC
TRBV19	TRBJ1-1	TRBD1	NA	CASIRTGRNTEAFF	TGTGCCAGTATACGGACAGGAAGAAATACTGAAGCTTTCTTT
TRBV11-3	TRBJ1-4	NA	NA	CASSPRATNEKLFF	TGTGCCAGCAGCCCCAGGGCAACTAATGAAAAACTGTTTTTT
TRBV7-6	TRBJ1-6	NA	few	CASSLARVPTHNSPLHF	TGTGCCAGCAGCTTAGCGCGGGTCCCGACTCATAATTCACCCCTCCACTTT
TRBV11-2	TRBJ2-1	NA	NA	CASSLDIGNGKQFF	TGTGCCAGCAGCTTAGATATCGGGAACGGGAAGCAGTTCTTC
TRBV6-5	TRBJ2-5	TRBD2	NA	CASSSLSAGQETQYF	TGTGCCAGCAGCTCCCTCTCAGCGGGGCAAGAGACCCAGTACTTC
TRBV4-1	TRBJ2-3	NA	NA	CASSQQGPQNTQYF	TGCGCCAGCAGCCAACAGGGGCCTCAAAATACGCAGTATTTT
TRBV19	TRBJ2-3	TRBD2	NA	CASRRRQDGRADGDTQYF	TGTGCCAGTAGACGGCGCCAGGACGGGAGGGCCGATGGAGATACGCAGTATTTT
TRBV19	TRBJ2-5	TRBD2	NA	CASSIVSASGRWETQYF	TGTGCCAGTAGTATTGTCTCGGCTAGCGGGAGGTGGGAGACCCAGTACTTC
TRBV21-1	TRBJ2-1	NA	NA	CASSSRRTSVNNEQFF	TGTGCCAGCAGCTCTCGTCGGACTAGCGTCAACAATGAGCAGTTCTTC
TRBV4-1	TRBJ2-6	NA	few	CASSRGAGGGANVLTF	TGCGCCAGCAGCCGTGGTGCGGGCGGTGGGGCCAACGTCCTGACTTTC
TRBV18	TRBJ1-4	TRBD1	once	CASSPRPPSTGARATNEKLFF	TGTGCCAGCTCACCCCGCCCGCCTTCGACAGGGGCAAGGGCGACTAATGAAAAACTGTTTTTT
TRBV28	TRBJ2-3	TRBD2	NA	CASSLAGGEDTQYF	TGTGCCAGCAGTTTAGCGGGGGGTGAAGATACGCAGTATTTT
TRBV2	TRBJ1-5	TRBD1	NA	CASSESPGQNNQPQHF	TGTGCCAGCAGTGAGAGCCCGGGACAGAACAATCAGCCCCAGCATTTT
TRBV4-2	TRBJ2-3	NA	NA	CASSQERRSTDTQYF	TGTGCCAGCAGCCAAGAGCGGAGAAGCACAGATACGCAGTATTTT
TRBV3-1/TRBV3-2	TRBJ2-6	NA	NA	CASSTLPSGANVLTF	TGTGCCAGCAGCACACTACCCTCTGGGGCCAACGTCCTGACTTTC
TRBV19	TRBJ2-2	NA	NA	CASTPEGEVSGELFF	TGTGCCAGTACCCCTGAGGGTGAGGTGTCCGGGGAGCTGTTTTTT
TRBV5-1	TRBJ2-3	NA	NA	CASSLTADTDTQYF	TGCGCCAGCAGCTTGACCGCGGACACAGATACGCAGTATTTT
TRBV10-3	TRBJ1-4	NA	NA	CAISESVGGDNEKLFF	TGTGCCATCAGTGAGTCGGTTGGAGGGGACAATGAAAAACTGTTTTTT
TRBV6-5	TRBJ1-2	NA	NA	CASSYEGNYGYTF	TGTGCCAGCAGTTACGAGGGCAATTATGGCTACACCTTC
TRBV7-2	TRBJ1-6	NA	few	CASRFDSLTLHF	TGTGCCAGCAGATTCGACAGCCTCACCCTCCACTTT
TRBV6-1	TRBJ2-5	NA	NA	CASSEDPGETQYF	TGTGCCAGCAGTGAAGACCCCGGAGAGACCCAGTACTTC
TRBV18	TRBJ2-1	TRBD2	NA	CASSTAVFGTSGGLEQFF	TGTGCCAGCTCCACCGCAGTTTTTGGGACTAGCGGGGGGCTAGAGCAGTTCTTC
TRBV7-6	TRBJ1-2	TRBD1	NA	CASSAETGGAYYGYTF	TGTGCCAGCAGCGCCGAGACAGGGGGCGCTTATTATGGCTACACCTTC
TRBV24-1	TRBJ1-4	NA	NA	CATRTSRVSGANEKLFF	TGTGCCACCAGAACCTCCAGGGTATCGGGGGCTAATGAAAAACTGTTTTTT
TRBV5-1	TRBJ2-3	NA	NA	CASSFIPLDTQYF	TGCGCCAGCAGCTTTATCCCCCTAGATACGCAGTATTTT
TRBV5-6	TRBJ2-1	NA	NA	CASSSQSRSYNEQFF	TGTGCCAGCAGCTCTCAATCGCGCTCCTACAATGAGCAGTTCTTC
TRBV12-5	TRBJ2-1	NA	NA	CASGLEENEQFF	TGTGCTAGTGGTTTGGAGGAGAATGAGCAGTTCTTC
TRBV6-4	TRBJ1-2	NA	NA	CASSNYGGYGYTF	TGTGCCAGCAGTAATTATGGGGGGTATGGCTACACCTTC
TRBV30	TRBJ1-6	NA	NA	CAWSVLFGTDYNSPLHF	TGTGCCTGGAGTGTACTCTTCGGCACAGACTATAATTCACCCCTCCACTTT
TRBV30	TRBJ1-4	NA	NA	CAWSGERGEKLFF	TGTGCCTGGAGTGGCGAGCGGGGTGAAAAACTGTTTTTT
TRBV6-5	TRBJ1-1	TRBD1	NA	CASSRRGEAFF	TGTGCCAGCAGCCGCAGGGGGGAAGCTTTCTTT
TRBV6-6	TRBJ2-3	TRBD2	once	CASSQLPTTSGRADTQYF	TGTGCCAGCAGTCAACTCCCCACCACTAGCGGGAGAGCTGATACGCAGTATTTT
TRBV5-8	TRBJ2-7	NA	NA	CASSLARFGEQYF	TGTGCCAGCAGCTTGGCCAGATTTGGCGAGCAGTACTTC
TRBV6-5	TRBJ1-1	TRBD1	NA	CASIYDRGRGTEAFF	TGTGCCAGCATCTACGACAGGGGGCGGGGAACTGAAGCTTTCTTT
TRBV12-3/TRBV12-4	TRBJ1-1	TRBD1	medium-sized	CASSLDRPLEAFF	TGTGCCAGCAGCTTGGACAGGCCCCTTGAAGCTTTCTTT